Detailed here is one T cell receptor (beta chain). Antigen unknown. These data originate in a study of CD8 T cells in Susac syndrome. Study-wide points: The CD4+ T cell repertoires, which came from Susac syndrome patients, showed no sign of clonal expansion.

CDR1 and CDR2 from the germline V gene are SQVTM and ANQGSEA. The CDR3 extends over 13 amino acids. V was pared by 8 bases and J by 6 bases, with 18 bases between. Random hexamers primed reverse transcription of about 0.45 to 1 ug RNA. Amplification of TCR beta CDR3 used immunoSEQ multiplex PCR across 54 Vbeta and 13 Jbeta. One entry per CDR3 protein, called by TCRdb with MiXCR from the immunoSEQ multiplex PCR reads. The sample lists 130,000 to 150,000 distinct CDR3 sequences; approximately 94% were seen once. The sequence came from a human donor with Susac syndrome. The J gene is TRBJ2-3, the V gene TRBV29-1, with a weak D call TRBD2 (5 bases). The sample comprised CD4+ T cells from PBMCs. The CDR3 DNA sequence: TGCAGCTCTAATCGACTAATCACGGATACGCAGTATTTT. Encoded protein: CSSNRLITDTQYF.